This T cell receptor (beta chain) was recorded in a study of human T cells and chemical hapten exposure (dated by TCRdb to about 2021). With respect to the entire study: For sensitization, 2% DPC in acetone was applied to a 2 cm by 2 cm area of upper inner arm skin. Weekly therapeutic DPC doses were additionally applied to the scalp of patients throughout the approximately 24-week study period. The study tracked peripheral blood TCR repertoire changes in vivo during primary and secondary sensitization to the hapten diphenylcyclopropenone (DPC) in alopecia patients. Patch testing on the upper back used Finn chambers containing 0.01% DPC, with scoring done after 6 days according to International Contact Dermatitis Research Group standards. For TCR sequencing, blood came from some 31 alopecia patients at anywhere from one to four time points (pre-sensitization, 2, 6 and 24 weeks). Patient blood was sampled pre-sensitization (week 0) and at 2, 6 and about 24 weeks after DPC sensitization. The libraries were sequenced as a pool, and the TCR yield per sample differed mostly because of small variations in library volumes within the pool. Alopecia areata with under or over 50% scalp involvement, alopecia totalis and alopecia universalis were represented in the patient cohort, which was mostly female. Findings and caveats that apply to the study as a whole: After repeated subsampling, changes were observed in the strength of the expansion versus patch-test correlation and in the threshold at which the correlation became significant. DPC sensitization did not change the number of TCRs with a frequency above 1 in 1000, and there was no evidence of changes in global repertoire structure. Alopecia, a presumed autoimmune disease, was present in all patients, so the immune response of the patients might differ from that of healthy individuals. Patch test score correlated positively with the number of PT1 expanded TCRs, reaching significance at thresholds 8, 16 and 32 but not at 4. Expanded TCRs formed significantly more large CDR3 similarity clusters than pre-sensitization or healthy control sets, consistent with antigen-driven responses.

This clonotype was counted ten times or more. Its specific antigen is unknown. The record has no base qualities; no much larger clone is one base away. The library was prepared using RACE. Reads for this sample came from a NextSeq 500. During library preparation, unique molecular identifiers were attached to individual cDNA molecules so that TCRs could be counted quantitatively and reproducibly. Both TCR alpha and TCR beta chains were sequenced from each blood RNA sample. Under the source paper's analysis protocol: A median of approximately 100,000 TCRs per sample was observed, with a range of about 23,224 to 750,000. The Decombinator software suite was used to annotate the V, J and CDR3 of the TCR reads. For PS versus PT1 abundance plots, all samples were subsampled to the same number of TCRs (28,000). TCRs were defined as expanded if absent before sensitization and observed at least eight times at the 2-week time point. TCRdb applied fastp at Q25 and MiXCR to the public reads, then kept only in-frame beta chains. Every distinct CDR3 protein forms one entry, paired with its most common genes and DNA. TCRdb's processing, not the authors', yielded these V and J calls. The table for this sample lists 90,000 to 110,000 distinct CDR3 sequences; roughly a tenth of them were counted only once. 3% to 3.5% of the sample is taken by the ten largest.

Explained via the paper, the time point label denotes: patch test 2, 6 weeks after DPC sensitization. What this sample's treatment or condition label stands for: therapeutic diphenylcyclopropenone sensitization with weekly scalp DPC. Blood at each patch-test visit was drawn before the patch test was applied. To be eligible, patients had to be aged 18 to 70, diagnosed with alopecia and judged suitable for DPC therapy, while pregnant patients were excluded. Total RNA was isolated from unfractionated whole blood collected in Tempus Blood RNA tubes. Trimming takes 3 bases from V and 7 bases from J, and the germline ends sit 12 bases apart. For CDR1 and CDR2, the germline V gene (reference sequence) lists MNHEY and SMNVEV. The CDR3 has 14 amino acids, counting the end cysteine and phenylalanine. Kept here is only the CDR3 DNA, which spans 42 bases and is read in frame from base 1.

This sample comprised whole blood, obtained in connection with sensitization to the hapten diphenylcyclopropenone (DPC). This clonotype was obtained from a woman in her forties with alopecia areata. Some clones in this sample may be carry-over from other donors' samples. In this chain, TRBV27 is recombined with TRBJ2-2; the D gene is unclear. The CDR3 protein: CASSLGTGIGELFF. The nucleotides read TGTGCCAGCAGTTTGGGCACGGGTATCGGGGAGCTGTTTTTT.